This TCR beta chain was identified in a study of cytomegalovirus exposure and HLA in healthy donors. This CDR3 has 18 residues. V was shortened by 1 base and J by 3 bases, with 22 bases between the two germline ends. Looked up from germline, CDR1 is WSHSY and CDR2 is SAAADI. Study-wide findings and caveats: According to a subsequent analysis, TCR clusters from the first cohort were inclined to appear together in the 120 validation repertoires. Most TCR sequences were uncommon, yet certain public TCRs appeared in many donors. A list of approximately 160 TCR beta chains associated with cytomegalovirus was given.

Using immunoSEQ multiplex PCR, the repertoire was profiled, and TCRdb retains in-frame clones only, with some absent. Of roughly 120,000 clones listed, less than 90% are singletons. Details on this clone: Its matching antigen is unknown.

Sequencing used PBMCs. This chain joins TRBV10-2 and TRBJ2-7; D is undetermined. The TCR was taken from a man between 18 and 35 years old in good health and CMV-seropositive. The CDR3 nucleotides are TGCGCCAGCAGTGAGTTGGGTATTCGACAACCCACCAACTACGAGCAGTACTTC. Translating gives CASSELGIRQPTNYEQYF.